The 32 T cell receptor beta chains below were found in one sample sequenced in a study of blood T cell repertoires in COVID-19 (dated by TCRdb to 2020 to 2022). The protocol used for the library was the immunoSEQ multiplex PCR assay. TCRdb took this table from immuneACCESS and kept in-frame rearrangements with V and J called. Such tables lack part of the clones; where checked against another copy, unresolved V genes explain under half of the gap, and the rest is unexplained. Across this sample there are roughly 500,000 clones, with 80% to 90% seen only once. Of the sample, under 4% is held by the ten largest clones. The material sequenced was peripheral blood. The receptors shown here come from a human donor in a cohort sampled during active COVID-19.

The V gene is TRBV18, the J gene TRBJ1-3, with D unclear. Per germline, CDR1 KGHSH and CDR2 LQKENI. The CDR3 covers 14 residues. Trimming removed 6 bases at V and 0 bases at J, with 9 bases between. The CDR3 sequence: CASSPNDSGNTIYF. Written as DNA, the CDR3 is TGTGCCAGCTCCCCTAATGACTCTGGAAACACCATATATTTT. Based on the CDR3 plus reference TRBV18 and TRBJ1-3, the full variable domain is NAGVMQNPRHLVRRRGQEARLRCSPMKGHSHVYWYRQLPEEGLKFMVYLQKENIIDESGMPKERFSAEFPKEGPSILRIQQVVRGDSAAYFCASSPNDSGNTIYFGEGSWLTVV.

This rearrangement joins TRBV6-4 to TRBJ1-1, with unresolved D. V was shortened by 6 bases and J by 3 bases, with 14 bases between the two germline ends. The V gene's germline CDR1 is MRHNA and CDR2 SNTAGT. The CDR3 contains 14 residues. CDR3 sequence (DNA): TGTGCCAGCAGCGCGGAGCTAGGAGACACTGAAGCTTTCTTT. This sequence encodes CASSAELGDTEAFF.

The CDR3 sequence is CASSYSRVIGGLEQYF. The CDR3 DNA reads TGTGCCAGCAGTTACTCGAGGGTGATAGGAGGGCTTGAGCAGTACTTC. This sequence joins TRBV6-6 and TRBJ2-7, with D tentatively TRBD2 (6 bases). The CDR3 is made up of 16 amino acids. V was cut by 0 bases and J by 7 bases, with 19 bases left in between. In germline, CDR1 is MNHNY, CDR2 SVGAGI (reference sequence).

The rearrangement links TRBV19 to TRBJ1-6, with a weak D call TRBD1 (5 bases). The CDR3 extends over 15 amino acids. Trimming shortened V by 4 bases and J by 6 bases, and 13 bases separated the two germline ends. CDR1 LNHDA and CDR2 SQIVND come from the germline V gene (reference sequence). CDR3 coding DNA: TGTGCCAGTAGTACCCGATCGGGACTTAATTCACCCCTCCACTTT. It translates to CASSTRSGLNSPLHF. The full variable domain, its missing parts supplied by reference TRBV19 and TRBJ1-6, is DGGITQSPKYLFRKEGQNVTLSCEQNLNHDAMYWYRQDPGQGLRLIYYSQIVNDFQKGDIAEGYSVSREKKESFPLTVTSAQKNPTAFYLCASSTRSGLNSPLHFGNGTRLTVT.

Here the CDR3 reads CASNIWGDGYTF. DNA for the CDR3: TGTGCCAGTAACATTTGGGGCGATGGCTACACCTTC. J is TRBJ1-2 and V is TRBV19; perhaps TRBD1 as D (5 bases). Looked up from germline, CDR1 is LNHDA and CDR2 is SQIVND (reference sequence). Trimming shortened V by 7 bases and J by 6 bases, and 12 bases separated the two germline ends. The CDR3 is 12 residues long.

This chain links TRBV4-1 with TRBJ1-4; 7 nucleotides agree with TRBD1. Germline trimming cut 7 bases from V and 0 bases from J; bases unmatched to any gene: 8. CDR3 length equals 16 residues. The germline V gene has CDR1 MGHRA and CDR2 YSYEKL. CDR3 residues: CASTTTGTATNEKLFF. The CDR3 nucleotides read TGCGCCAGCACCACGACAGGGACAGCAACTAATGAAAAACTGTTTTTT.

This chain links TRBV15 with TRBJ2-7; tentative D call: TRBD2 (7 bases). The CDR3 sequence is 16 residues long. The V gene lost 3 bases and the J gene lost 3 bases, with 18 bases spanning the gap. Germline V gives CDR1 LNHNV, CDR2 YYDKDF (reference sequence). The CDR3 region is CATSRAGAGSYYEQYF. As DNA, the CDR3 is TGTGCCACCAGCAGGGCGGGGGCAGGGAGTTACTACGAGCAGTACTTC. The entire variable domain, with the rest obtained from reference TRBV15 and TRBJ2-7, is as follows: DAMVIQNPRYQVTQFGKPVTLSCSQTLNHNVMYWYQQKSSQAPKLLFHYYDKDFNNEADTPDNFQSRRPNTSFCFLDIRSPGLGDTAMYLCATSRAGAGSYYEQYFGPGTRLTVT.

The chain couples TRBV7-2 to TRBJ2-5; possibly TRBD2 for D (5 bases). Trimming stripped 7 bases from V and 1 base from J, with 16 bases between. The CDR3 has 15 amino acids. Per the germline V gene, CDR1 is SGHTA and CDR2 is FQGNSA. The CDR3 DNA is TGTGCCAGCACCTACAGAGGAGGCCCCCAAGAGACCCAGTACTTC. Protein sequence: CASTYRGGPQETQYF.

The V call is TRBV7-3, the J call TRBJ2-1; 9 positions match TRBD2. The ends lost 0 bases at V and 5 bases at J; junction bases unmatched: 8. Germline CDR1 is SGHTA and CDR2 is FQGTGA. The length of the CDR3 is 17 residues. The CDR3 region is CASSLTMVSGSHNEQFF. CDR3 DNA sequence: TGTGCCAGCAGCTTAACTATGGTTAGCGGGAGCCACAATGAGCAGTTCTTC.

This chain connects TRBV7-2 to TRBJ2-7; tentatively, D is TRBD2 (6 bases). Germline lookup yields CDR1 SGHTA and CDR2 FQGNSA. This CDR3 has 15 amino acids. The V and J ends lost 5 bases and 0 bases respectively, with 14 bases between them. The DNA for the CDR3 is TGTGCCAGCAGCCCCAGACGCGGGACCTCCTACGAGCAGTACTTC. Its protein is CASSPRRGTSYEQYF. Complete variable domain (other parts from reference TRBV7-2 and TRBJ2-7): GAGVSQSPSNKVTEKGKDVELRCDPISGHTALYWYRQSLGQGLEFLIYFQGNSAPDKSGLPSDRFSAERTGGSVSTLTIQRTQQEDSAVYLCASSPRRGTSYEQYFGPGTRLTVT.

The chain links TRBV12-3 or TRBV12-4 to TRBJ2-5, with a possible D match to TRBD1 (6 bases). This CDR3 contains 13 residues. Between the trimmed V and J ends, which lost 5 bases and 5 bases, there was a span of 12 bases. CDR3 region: CASSPWTEETQYF. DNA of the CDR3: TGTGCCAGCAGTCCCTGGACAGAGGAGACCCAGTACTTC.

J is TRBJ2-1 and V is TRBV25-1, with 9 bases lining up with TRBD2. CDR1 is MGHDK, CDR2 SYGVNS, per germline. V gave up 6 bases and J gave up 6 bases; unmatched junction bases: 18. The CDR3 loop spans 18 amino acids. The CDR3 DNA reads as TGTGCCAGCAGCCCAATAGCGGGAGACCTCTGGGGGTCCAATGAGCAGTTCTTC. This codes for CASSPIAGDLWGSNEQFF.

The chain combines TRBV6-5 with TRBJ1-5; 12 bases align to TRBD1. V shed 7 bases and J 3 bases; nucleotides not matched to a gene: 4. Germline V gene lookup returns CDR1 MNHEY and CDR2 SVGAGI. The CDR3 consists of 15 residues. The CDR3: CASIGGQGANQPQHF. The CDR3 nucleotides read TGTGCCAGCATTGGGGGACAGGGGGCCAATCAGCCCCAGCATTTT.

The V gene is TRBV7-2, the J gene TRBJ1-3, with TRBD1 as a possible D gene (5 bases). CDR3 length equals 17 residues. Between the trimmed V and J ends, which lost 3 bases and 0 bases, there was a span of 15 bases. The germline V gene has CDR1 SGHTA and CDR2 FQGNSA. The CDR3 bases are TGTGCCAGCAGCTTGATGACAGTCTCGGCCTCTGGAAACACCATATATTTT. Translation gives CASSLMTVSASGNTIYF.

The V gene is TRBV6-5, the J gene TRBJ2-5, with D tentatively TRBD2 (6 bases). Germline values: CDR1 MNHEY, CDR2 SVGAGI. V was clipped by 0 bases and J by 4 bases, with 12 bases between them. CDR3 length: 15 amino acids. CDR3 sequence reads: CASSYSGGLGETQYF. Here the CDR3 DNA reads TGTGCCAGCAGTTACTCGGGGGGACTTGGAGAGACCCAGTACTTC.

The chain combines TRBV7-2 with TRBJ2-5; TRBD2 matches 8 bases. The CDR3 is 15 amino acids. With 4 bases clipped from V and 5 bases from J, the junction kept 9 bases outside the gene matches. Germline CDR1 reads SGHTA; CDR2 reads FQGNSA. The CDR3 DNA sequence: TGTGCCAGCAGCTCCGAGGGAGCGGGAGTGGAGACCCAGTACTTC. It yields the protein CASSSEGAGVETQYF.

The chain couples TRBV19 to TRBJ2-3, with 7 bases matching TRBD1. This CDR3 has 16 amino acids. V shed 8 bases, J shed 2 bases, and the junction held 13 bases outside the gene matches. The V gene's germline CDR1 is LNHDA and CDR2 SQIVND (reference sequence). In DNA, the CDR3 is TGTGCCAGTTCCGTCCTACCGGGACAGACCACAGATACGCAGTATTTT. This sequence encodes CASSVLPGQTTDTQYF.

In nucleotides, the CDR3 is TGTGCCAGCAGCTTGGTTCCGGGCACAGATACGCAGTATTTT. This translates into CASSLVPGTDTQYF. V usage is TRBV5-6 and J usage is TRBJ2-3; D call uncertain. The germline gives CDR1 SGHDT, CDR2 YYEEEE. The CDR3 has 14 amino acids. V shed 0 bases and J shed 1 base, with 6 bases lying between them.

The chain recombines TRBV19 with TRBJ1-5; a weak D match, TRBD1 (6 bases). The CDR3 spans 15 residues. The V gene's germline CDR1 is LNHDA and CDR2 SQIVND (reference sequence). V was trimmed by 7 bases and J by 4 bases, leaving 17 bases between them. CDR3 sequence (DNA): TGTGCCAGTATTTCGGACAGCCTAGGGAATCAGCCCCAGCATTTT. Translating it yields CASISDSLGNQPQHF.

The CDR3 is CASSLSFPHEQFF. The CDR3 DNA sequence: TGTGCCAGCAGCCTCAGTTTCCCCCATGAGCAGTTCTTC. This rearrangement joins TRBV3-1 (or the pseudogene TRBV3-2) to TRBJ2-1; D gene ambiguous. The germline V and J ends were trimmed by 4 bases and 8 bases, with 12 bases remaining between them. CDR1 and CDR2 (germline): LGHDT, YNNKEL (reference sequence). This CDR3 region has 13 residues.

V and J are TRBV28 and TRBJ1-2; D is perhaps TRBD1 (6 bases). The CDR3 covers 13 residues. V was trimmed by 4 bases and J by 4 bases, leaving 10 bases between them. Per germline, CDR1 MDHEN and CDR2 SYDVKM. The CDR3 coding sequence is TGTGCCAGCAGTTCCAGAGGGGGCTATGGCTACACCTTC. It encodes CASSSRGGYGYTF.

The CDR3 DNA is TGTGCCAGCAGCCTCTCATGGAGTAACCCTAGCGAGCAGTACTTC. This encodes CASSLSWSNPSEQYF. This chain uses TRBV7-2 with TRBJ2-7; unclear D gene. The germline V gene has CDR1 SGHTA and CDR2 FQGNSA. V lost 5 bases, J lost 6 bases, and 20 bases lay in between. The CDR3 has 15 amino acids.

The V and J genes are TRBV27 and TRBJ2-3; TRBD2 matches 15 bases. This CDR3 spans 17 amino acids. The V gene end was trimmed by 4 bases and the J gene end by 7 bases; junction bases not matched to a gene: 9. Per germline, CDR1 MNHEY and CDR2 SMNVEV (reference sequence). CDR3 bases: TGTGCCAGCAGTTCCGGACTAGCGGGAGGGCCCCTTCATACGCAGTATTTT. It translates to CASSSGLAGGPLHTQYF.

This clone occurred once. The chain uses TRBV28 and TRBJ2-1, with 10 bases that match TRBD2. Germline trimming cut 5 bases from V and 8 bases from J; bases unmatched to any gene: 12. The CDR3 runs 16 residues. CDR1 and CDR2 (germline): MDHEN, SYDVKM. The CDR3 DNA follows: TGTGCCAGCAGTCTCGTTGGGGCTAGCGGGAGATATGAGCAGTTCTTC. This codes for CASSLVGASGRYEQFF.

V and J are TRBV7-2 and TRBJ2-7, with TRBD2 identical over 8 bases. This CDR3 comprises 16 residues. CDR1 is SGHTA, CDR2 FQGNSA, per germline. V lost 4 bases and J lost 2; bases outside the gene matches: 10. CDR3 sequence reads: CASSSGVREATYEQYF. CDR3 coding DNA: TGTGCCAGCAGCTCGGGGGTGCGGGAGGCCACCTACGAGCAGTACTTC.

The chain's CDR3 is CASSYSATTNLEQYF. CDR3 DNA sequence: TGTGCCAGCAGTTACTCGGCGACTACTAATTTGGAGCAGTACTTC. V gene TRBV6-2 or TRBV6-3 combines with J gene TRBJ2-7; the D gene is possibly TRBD2 (5 bases). Germline V CDR1 and CDR2: MNHEY, SVGEGT. Trimming cost V 0 bases and J 7 bases, with 16 bases left between them. The CDR3 contains 15 residues.

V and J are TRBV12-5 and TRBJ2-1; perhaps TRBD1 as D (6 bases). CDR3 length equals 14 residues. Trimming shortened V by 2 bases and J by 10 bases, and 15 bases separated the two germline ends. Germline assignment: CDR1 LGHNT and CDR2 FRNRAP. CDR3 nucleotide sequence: TGTGCTAGTGGTTTGATATCGGGACACAGGGAGCAGTTCTTC. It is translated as CASGLISGHREQFF.

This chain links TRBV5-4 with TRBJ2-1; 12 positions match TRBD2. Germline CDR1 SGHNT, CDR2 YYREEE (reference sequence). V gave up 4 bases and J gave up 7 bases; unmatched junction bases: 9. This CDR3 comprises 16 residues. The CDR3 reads CASSRESGLAGNEQFF. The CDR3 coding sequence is TGTGCCAGCAGCCGAGAGTCCGGACTAGCGGGAAATGAGCAGTTCTTC. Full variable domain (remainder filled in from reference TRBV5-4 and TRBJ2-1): ETGVTQSPTHLIKTRGQQVTLRCSSQSGHNTVSWYQQALGQGPQFIFQYYREEENGRGNFPPRFSGLQFPNYSSELNVNALELDDSALYLCASSRESGLAGNEQFFGPGTRLTVL.

The DNA of the CDR3 is TGCAGTGCTAGTTCGTCAGCGACCAAAGCCGCGGATACGCAGTATTTT. Its protein product is CSASSSATKAADTQYF. The V and J genes are TRBV20-1 and TRBJ2-3, with D hard to call. CDR1 and CDR2 (germline): DFQATT, SNEGSKA (reference sequence). Trimming pared 3 bases from V and 6 bases from J, leaving 22 bases between. CDR3 length: 16 amino acids.

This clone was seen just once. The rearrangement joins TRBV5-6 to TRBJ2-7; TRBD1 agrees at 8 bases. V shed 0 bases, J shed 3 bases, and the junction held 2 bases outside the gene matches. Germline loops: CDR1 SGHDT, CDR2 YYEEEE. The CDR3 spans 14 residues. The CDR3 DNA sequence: TGTGCCAGCAGCTTGGCCAGGGGGCACTACGAGCAGTACTTC. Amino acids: CASSLARGHYEQYF.

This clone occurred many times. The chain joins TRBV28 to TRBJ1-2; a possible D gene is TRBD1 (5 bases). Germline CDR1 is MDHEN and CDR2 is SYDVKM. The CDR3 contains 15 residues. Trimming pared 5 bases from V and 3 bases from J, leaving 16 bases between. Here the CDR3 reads CASSIQGTSDYGYTF. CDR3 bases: TGTGCCAGCAGTATCCAGGGTACCTCAGACTATGGCTACACCTTC.

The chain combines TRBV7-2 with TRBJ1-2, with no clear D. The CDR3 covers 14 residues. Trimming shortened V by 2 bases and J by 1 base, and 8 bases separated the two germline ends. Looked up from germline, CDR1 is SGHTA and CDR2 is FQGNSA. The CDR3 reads CASSLSRSNYGYTF. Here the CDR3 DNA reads TGTGCCAGCAGCTTATCACGGAGTAACTATGGCTACACCTTC.